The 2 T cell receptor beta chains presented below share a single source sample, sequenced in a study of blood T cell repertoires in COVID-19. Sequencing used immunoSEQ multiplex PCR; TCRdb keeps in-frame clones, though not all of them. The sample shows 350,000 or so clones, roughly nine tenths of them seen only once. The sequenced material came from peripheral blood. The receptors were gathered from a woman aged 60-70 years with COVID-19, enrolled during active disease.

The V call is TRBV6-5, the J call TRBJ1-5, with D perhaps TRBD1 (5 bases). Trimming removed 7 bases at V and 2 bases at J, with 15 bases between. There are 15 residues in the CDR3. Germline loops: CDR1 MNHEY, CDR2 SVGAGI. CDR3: CASKATLGGNQPQHF. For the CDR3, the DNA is TGTGCCAGCAAGGCTACGTTAGGGGGCAATCAGCCCCAGCATTTT.

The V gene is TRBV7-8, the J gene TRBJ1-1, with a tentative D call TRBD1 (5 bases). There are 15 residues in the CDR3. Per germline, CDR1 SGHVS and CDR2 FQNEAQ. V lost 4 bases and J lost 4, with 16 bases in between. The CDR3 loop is CASSSQDTLATEAFF. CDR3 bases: TGTGCCAGCAGCTCCCAGGACACGCTGGCCACTGAAGCTTTCTTT.